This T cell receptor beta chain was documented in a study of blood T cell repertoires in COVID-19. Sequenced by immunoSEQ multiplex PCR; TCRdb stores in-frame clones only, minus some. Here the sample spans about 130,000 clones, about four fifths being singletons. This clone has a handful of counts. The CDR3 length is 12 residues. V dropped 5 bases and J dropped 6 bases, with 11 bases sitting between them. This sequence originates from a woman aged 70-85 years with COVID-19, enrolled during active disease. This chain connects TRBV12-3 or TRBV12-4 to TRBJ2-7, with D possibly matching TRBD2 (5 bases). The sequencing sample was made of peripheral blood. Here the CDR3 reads CASSPARGEQYF. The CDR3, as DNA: TGTGCCAGCAGTCCCGCCCGGGGCGAGCAGTACTTC.